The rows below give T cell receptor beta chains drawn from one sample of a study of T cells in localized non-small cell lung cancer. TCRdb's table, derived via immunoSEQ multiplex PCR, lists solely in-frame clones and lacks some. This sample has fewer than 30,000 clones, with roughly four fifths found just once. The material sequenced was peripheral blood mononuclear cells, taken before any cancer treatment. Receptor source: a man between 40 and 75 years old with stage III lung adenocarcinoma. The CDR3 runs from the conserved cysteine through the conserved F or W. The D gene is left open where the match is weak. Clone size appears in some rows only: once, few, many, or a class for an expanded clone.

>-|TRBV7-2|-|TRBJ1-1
TGTGCCAGCAGCTCAAGGAGAGTGCAGGGTGGGACTGAAGCTTTCTTT
CASSSRRVQGGTEAFF
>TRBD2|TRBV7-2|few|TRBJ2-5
TGTGCCAGCAGCCCCACTGGAGTAGCGGGAGGGCAAGAGACCCAGTACTTC
CASSPTGVAGGQETQYF
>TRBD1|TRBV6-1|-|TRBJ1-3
TGTGCCAGCAGGAAGACAGGGGGGGTTGGAAACACCATATATTTT
CASRKTGGVGNTIYF
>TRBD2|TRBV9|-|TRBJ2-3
TGTGCCAGCAGGCTAGCGGCAGATACGCAGTATTTT
CASRLAADTQYF
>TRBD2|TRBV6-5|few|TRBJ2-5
TGTGCCAGCAGTAGCGGACTAGGAGGGACCCAGTACTTC
CASSSGLGGTQYF
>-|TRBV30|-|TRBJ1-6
TGTGCCTGGAGTCCGGGGTCTTATAATTCACCCCCCCACTTT
CAWSPGSYNSPPHF
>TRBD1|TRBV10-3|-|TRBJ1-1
TGTGCCATCAGTCAGACAGGGGACACTGAAGCTTTCTTT
CAISQTGDTEAFF
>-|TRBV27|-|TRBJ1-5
TGTGCCAGCAGTTTATACGGGGGGCCTCAGCCCCAGCATTTT
CASSLYGGPQPQHF
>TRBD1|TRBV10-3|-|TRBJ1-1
TGTGCCATCAGTGATTACAGGGGTCGGAACACTGAAGCTTTCTTT
CAISDYRGRNTEAFF
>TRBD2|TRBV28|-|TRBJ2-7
TGTGCCAGCAGTCCCGGCGGCGGGGGGATGTCCTACGAGCAGTACTTC
CASSPGGGGMSYEQYF
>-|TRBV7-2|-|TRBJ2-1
TGTGCCAGCAGCTTAGACCCCGCCTTCAATGAGCAGTTCTTC
CASSLDPAFNEQFF
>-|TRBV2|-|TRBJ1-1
TGTGCCAGCCGAATAGGTGAAGGGCTGGCTGAAGCTTTCTTT
CASRIGEGLAEAFF
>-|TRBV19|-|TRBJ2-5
TGTGCCAGTAGTACTTGGGACTCGGAGACCCAGTACTTC
CASSTWDSETQYF
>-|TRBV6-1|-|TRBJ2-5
TGTGCCAGCAGTGTCAGGGGAGAGACCCAGTACTTC
CASSVRGETQYF
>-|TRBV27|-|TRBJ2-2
TGTGCCAGCAGTTTAATTCTGGGAATCGGGGAGCTGTTTTTT
CASSLILGIGELFF
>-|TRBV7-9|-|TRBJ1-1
TGTGCCAGCAGCTTAGATCCACCAGGTGGCGCTTTCTTT
CASSLDPPGGAFF
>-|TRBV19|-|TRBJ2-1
TGTGCCAGTAGTAACACAGGGCCCGCCTACAATGAGCAGTTCTTC
CASSNTGPAYNEQFF
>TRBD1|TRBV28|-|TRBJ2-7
TGTGCCAGCAGGATCGGGACAGGGCACTCCTACGAGCAGTACTTC
CASRIGTGHSYEQYF
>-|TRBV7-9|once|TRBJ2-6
TGTGCCAGCAGCTTAACTGGCGGGGCCAACGTCCTGACTTTC
CASSLTGGANVLTF
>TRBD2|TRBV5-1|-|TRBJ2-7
TGCGCCAGCAGCATTGGGACTAGCGGGAGAATCTACGAGCAGTACTTC
CASSIGTSGRIYEQYF
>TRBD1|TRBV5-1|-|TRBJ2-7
TGCGCCAGCAGCTTAGGGACAGTGATCTACGAGCAGTACTTC
CASSLGTVIYEQYF
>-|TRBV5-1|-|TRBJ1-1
TGCGCCAGCAGCTTAGGTGCGAACACTGAAGCTTTCTTT
CASSLGANTEAFF
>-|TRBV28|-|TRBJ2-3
TGTGCCAGCAGTCCCCGCACAGATACGCAGTATTTT
CASSPRTDTQYF
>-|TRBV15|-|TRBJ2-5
TGTGCCACCAGCGCATGGGGGGACGAGACCCAGTACTTC
CATSAWGDETQYF
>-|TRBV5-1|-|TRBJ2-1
TGCGCCAGCAGCTATATGGGCTTGAGCTCCTACAATGAGCAGTTCTTC
CASSYMGLSSYNEQFF
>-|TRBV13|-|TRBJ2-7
TGTGCCAGCAGCTTATATGGACAGAAGACTTACGAGCAGTACTTC
CASSLYGQKTYEQYF
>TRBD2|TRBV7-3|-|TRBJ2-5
TGTGCCAGCAGCTTCCAAGCGGGAGTAGGAGAGACCCAGTACTTC
CASSFQAGVGETQYF
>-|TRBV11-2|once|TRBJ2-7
TGTGCCAGCAGCCGGACAGAGATCTACTACGCCGAGCAGTACTTC
CASSRTEIYYAEQYF
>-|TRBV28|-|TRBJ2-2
TGTGCCAGCAGTTTATCTGGGAACACCGGGGAGCTGTTTTTT
CASSLSGNTGELFF
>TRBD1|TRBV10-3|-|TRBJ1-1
TGTGCCATCAGCGTGGACAGGGGCACTGAAGCTTTCTTT
CAISVDRGTEAFF
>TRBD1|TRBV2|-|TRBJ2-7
TGTGCCAGCAGAATGGACAGGGATCACTACGAGCAGTACTTC
CASRMDRDHYEQYF
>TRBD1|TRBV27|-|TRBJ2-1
TGTGCCAGCAGTGACAGGGTCGGACGGGTCGGCAATGAGCAGTTCTTC
CASSDRVGRVGNEQFF
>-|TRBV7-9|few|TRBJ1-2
TGTGCCAGCAGCTTGAGTGGGGGTGGCTACACCTTC
CASSLSGGGYTF
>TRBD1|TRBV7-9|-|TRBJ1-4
TGTGCCAGCAGCTTAGTCCGACAGGGGGTTTCCCACATTGAAAAACTGTTTTTT
CASSLVRQGVSHIEKLFF
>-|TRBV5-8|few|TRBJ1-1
TGTGCCAGCAACGAATTAAGAGCTTTCTTT
CASNELRAFF
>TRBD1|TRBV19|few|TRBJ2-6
TGTGCCAGTAGTATAGTTAGGAAGGGGGCGGCTGGGGCCAACGTCCTGACTTTC
CASSIVRKGAAGANVLTF
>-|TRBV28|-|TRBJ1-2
TGTGCCAGCAGCCTAGTCCTCTATGGCTACACCTTC
CASSLVLYGYTF
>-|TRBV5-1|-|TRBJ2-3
TGCGCCAGCAGCTTTCTGGGCGGGATGTTAAATACGCAGTATTTT
CASSFLGGMLNTQYF
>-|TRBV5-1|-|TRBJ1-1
TGCGCCAGCAGCTTGAGGAACAGGGCTGAAGCTTTCTTT
CASSLRNRAEAFF
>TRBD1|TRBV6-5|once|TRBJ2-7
TGTGCCAGCAGTTACGGTACAGGGGGAACCTACGAGCAGTACTTC
CASSYGTGGTYEQYF
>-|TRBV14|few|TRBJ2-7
TGTGCCAGCAGCGCCTTACGTTACGAGCAGTACTTC
CASSALRYEQYF
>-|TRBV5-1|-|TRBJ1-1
TGCGCCAGCAGCTTGGACGTATCGGGCACTGAAGCTTTCTTT
CASSLDVSGTEAFF
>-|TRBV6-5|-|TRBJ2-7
TGTGCCAGCAGTTACTCGAACAGGAACTCCTACGAGCAGTACTTC
CASSYSNRNSYEQYF
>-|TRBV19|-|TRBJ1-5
TGTGCCAGTGTAGGGAAGAACAATCAGCCCCAGCATTTT
CASVGKNNQPQHF
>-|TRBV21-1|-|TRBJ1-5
TGTGCCAGCAGCAAATTATCAGGGGAGGGCAATCAGCCCCAGCATTTT
CASSKLSGEGNQPQHF
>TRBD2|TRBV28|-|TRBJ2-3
TGTGCCAGCAGGGCTAGCGGGGGGTTAGATACGCAGTATTTT
CASRASGGLDTQYF
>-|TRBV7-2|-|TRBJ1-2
TGTGCCAGCAGCTTATTCGGACAGTACTATGGCTACACCTTC
CASSLFGQYYGYTF
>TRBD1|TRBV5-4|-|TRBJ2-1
TGTGCCAGCAGCCAGGACAGGGGAGGAGGTTCCTACAATGAGCAGTTCTTC
CASSQDRGGGSYNEQFF
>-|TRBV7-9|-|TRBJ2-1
TGTGCCAGCAGCGCCTACAATGAGCAGTTCTTC
CASSAYNEQFF
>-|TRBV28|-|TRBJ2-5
TGTGCCAGCACGGGGGTTGGGTCAGAGACCCAGTACTTC
CASTGVGSETQYF
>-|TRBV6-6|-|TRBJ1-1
TGTGCCAGCAGTTACCGGGGGGACACTGAAGCTTTCTTT
CASSYRGDTEAFF